Listed here are 27 T cell receptor beta chains from one sample, sequenced in a study of shared clonotypes between healthy human individuals. Produced via immunoSEQ multiplex PCR; TCRdb's table is partial and in-frame only. In the table there are around 300,000 clones, about nine tenths of which are singletons. The sequenced sample was memory CD8+ T cells sorted from blood. The subset denotes: CD45RO+ cells pooled with CCR7-negative TemRA cells. Source of these receptors: a man younger than 35 in good health.

The genes are TRBV4-1 and TRBJ1-4; TRBD1 is a possible D gene (6 bases). Germline values: CDR1 MGHRA, CDR2 YSYEKL. Trimming shortened V by 0 bases and J by 6 bases, and 14 bases separated the two germline ends. The CDR3 runs 16 residues. CDR3 protein: CASSQEKETGDEKLFF. The CDR3 DNA sequence: TGCGCCAGCAGCCAAGAAAAGGAGACAGGTGATGAAAAACTGTTTTTT.

The J gene is TRBJ2-7, the V gene TRBV28; 8 bases are shared with TRBD2. The CDR3 consists of 15 residues. From germline, CDR1 is MDHEN and CDR2 SYDVKM. V lost 7 bases to trimming and J lost 2 bases; unmatched junction nucleotides: 10. The CDR3, as DNA: TGTGCCAGCACCCCTCAGGGTAGCGGGGCCTACGAGCAGTACTTC. Translated, it gives CASTPQGSGAYEQYF.

The rearrangement joins TRBV11-2 to TRBJ2-7; 10 positions match TRBD1. Trimming cost V 4 bases and J 3 bases; bases outside gene matches: 6. Looked up from germline, CDR1 is SGHAT and CDR2 is FQNNGV. The CDR3 sequence is 15 residues long. The CDR3 nucleotides read TGTGCCAGCAGCTATCGGGACAGGGGTTTCTACGAGCAGTACTTC. It codes for CASSYRDRGFYEQYF.

This clone was observed a single time. This chain connects TRBV27 to TRBJ2-7; 8 positions agree with TRBD1. This CDR3 has 15 residues. Germline CDR1 and CDR2: MNHEY and SMNVEV (reference sequence). The junction had 10 bases not matched to a gene; V was cut back by 5 bases and J by 4 bases. The DNA for the CDR3 is TGTGCCAGCAGTACAAGACAGGGGAGCCCGTACGAGCAGTACTTC. Translated: CASSTRQGSPYEQYF.

CDR3 nucleotide sequence: TGTGCCAGCAGCGTAGGACTAGCGGCCCCTTTAGCGGAGACCCAGTACTTC. Protein: CASSVGLAAPLAETQYF. J is TRBJ2-5 and V is TRBV9; 9 positions match TRBD2. J gave up 5 bases and V 0 bases, and 11 bases lay outside the gene matches. The CDR3 loop spans 17 amino acids. CDR1 and CDR2 from the germline V gene are SGDLS and YYNGEE.

V gene TRBV6-1 combines with J gene TRBJ1-4, with D perhaps matching TRBD1 (5 bases). The CDR3 length is 11 residues. The ends were cut back, 8 bases at V and 8 bases at J, with 9 bases in the middle. Germline CDR1 is MNHNS and CDR2 is SASEGT. The CDR3 DNA follows: TGTGCCAGCCGGGGGAGGGAAAAACTGTTTTTT. This translates into CASRGREKLFF.

The rearrangement links TRBV4-1 to TRBJ2-3, with TRBD1 matching over 9 bases. The V gene's germline CDR1 is MGHRA and CDR2 YSYEKL. The CDR3 totals 15 residues. V dropped 4 bases and J dropped 2; count of bases not matched to a gene: 4. The CDR3 reads CASSPRDRDTDTQYF. DNA for the CDR3: TGCGCCAGCAGCCCTCGGGACAGGGACACAGATACGCAGTATTTT.

The rearrangement uses TRBV6-1 and TRBJ1-2; 10 nucleotides agree with TRBD1. J lost 3 bases, V lost 2 bases, and 9 bases had no gene match. This CDR3 is built from 17 residues. Germline-derived CDR1 and CDR2 are MNHNS and SASEGT. DNA of the CDR3: TGTGCCAGCAGTGAATCGGTTCGACAGGGGGCTTACTATGGCTACACCTTC. It is translated as CASSESVRQGAYYGYTF.

The genes are TRBV5-5 and TRBJ1-6, with a weak D call TRBD1 (6 bases). V gave up 0 bases and J gave up 13 bases, with 11 bases separating them. Germline CDR1 is SGHKS and CDR2 is YYEKEE (reference sequence). The CDR3 totals 13 residues. This CDR3 reads CASSLEWGPPLHF. CDR3 bases: TGTGCCAGCAGCTTGGAATGGGGGCCCCCCCTCCACTTT.

The V gene is TRBV5-4, the J gene TRBJ2-7; perhaps TRBD1 as D (5 bases). The CDR3 is made up of 16 amino acids. Germline CDR1 is SGHNT and CDR2 is YYREEE (reference sequence). The V gene lost 0 bases and the J gene lost 5 bases, with 18 bases spanning the gap. In DNA, the CDR3 is TGTGCCAGCAGCTTGGCTTGGTGGGGCAGACCTAACGAGCAGTACTTC. Protein product: CASSLAWWGRPNEQYF.

As regards this clone: Germline is not matched at one junction end, which may reflect a read error. V gene TRBV7-7 combines with J gene TRBJ1-1; D not certain. Germline loops: CDR1 SSHAT, CDR2 FNYEAQ (reference sequence). The CDR3 is made up of 14 amino acids. The CDR3 sequence: CASSPVGQNTEAFF. CDR3 DNA: TGTGCTAGCAGCCCCGTAGGGCAGAACACTGAAGCTTTCTTT.

The chain recombines TRBV5-4 with TRBJ2-7; 9 bases fit TRBD1. CDR3 size: 15 residues. V gave up 2 bases and J gave up 4 bases; unmatched junction bases: 7. Germline V gives CDR1 SGHNT, CDR2 YYREEE (reference sequence). The CDR3 loop reads CASSLGDRGLYEQYF. The CDR3 DNA reads TGTGCCAGCAGCTTAGGTGACAGGGGGTTGTACGAGCAGTACTTC.

V is TRBV9 and J is TRBJ2-2; D is ambiguous. Germline lookup yields CDR1 SGDLS and CDR2 YYNGEE. Trimming removed 3 bases at V and 3 bases at J, with 0 bases between. The CDR3 spans 11 residues. CDR3 region: CASSDTGELFF. DNA of the CDR3: TGTGCCAGCAGCGACACCGGGGAGCTGTTTTTT.

The chain is built from TRBV2 and TRBJ2-2, with D unresolved. Per germline, CDR1 SNHLY and CDR2 FYNNEI. V was shortened by 10 bases and J by 3 bases, with 12 bases between the two germline ends. The CDR3 covers 13 residues. This chain's CDR3 is CATRGPDTGELFF. CDR3 bases: TGTGCCACCCGAGGACCAGACACCGGGGAGCTGTTTTTT.

This clone was observed once. V is TRBV4-2 and J is TRBJ2-7; TRBD2 agrees at 7 bases. Losses at the gene ends were 0 bases for V and 2 bases for J; bases not matched to a gene: 7. Looked up from germline, CDR1 is LGHNA and CDR2 is YNFKEQ. There are 16 residues in the CDR3. The CDR3 nucleotides are TGTGCCAGCAGCCAAGATCCTGGACTAGGGACCTACGAGCAGTACTTC. It yields the protein CASSQDPGLGTYEQYF.

This clone was recorded a few times. The V and J genes are TRBV4-1 and TRBJ1-1, with D possibly matching TRBD1 (6 bases). The germline V gene has CDR1 MGHRA and CDR2 YSYEKL. The CDR3 has 14 amino acids. The V gene lost 2 bases and the J gene lost 1 base, with 8 bases spanning the gap. The CDR3 is CASSQTGTNTEAFF. The DNA for the CDR3 is TGCGCCAGCAGCCAAACAGGGACGAACACTGAAGCTTTCTTT.

This clone was picked up one time. The chain couples TRBV5-4 to TRBJ1-1; tentatively, D is TRBD1 (6 bases). Germline V gives CDR1 SGHNT, CDR2 YYREEE (reference sequence). Trimming shortened V by 4 bases and J by 11 bases, and 18 bases separated the two germline ends. CDR3 length: 13 residues. CDR3 DNA sequence: TGTGCCAGCAGCCCCACCGGGGGGGCGAAGGCTTTCTTT. It codes for CASSPTGGAKAFF.

The J gene is TRBJ2-1, the V gene TRBV9; no reliable D call. From germline, CDR1 is SGDLS and CDR2 YYNGEE. The V end was cut by 4 bases, the J end by 5 bases, with 10 bases between. The CDR3 contains 13 residues. The DNA for the CDR3 is TGTGCCAGCAGCTCCCTGGAAGACAATGAGCAGTTCTTC. This codes for CASSSLEDNEQFF.

The rearrangement joins TRBV6-5 to TRBJ2-7, with 8 bases fitting TRBD2. The CDR3 spans 13 residues. Looked up from germline, CDR1 is MNHEY and CDR2 is SVGAGI. V lost 7 bases to trimming and J lost 1 base; unmatched junction nucleotides: 3. CDR3 residues: CASTSGGSYEQYF. CDR3 DNA: TGTGCCAGCACCTCGGGGGGGTCCTACGAGCAGTACTTC.

The rearrangement joins TRBV11-2 to TRBJ1-1; D not resolved. Trimming shortened V by 1 base and J by 0 bases, and 9 bases separated the two germline ends. Germline V lookup: CDR1 SGHAT, CDR2 FQNNGV. This CDR3 spans 15 amino acids. CDR3 sequence: CASSLAASMNTEAFF. CDR3 nucleotides: TGTGCCAGCAGCTTAGCGGCGTCGATGAACACTGAAGCTTTCTTT.

V gene TRBV4-3 combines with J gene TRBJ2-1; TRBD2 aligns across 10 bases. Per the germline V gene, CDR1 is LGHNA and CDR2 is YSLEER. The CDR3 is 15 residues long. The ends lost 7 bases at V and 7 bases at J; junction bases unmatched: 10. CDR3 residues: CASTSGTSDSNEQFF. CDR3 coding DNA: TGCGCCAGCACCTCCGGGACTAGCGACTCGAATGAGCAGTTCTTC.

The J gene is TRBJ2-7, the V gene TRBV7-2; 8 bases align to TRBD2. Per the germline V gene, CDR1 is SGHTA and CDR2 is FQGNSA. V lost 4 bases, J lost 0 bases, and 8 bases stayed unmatched. The CDR3 is 16 residues long. This CDR3 is CASSSKRESFSYEQYF. CDR3 DNA: TGTGCCAGCAGCTCCAAGCGGGAGTCGTTCTCCTACGAGCAGTACTTC.

The chain joins TRBV30 to TRBJ2-7, with D possibly matching TRBD2 (5 bases). The CDR3 spans 12 residues. The germline V gene has CDR1 GTSNPN and CDR2 SVGIG (reference sequence). V was clipped by 5 bases and J by 7 bases, with 15 bases between them. In nucleotides, the CDR3 is TGTGCCTGGGACGGACGGACGGGGGAGCAGTACTTC. It yields the protein CAWDGRTGEQYF.

The chain uses TRBV10-3 and TRBJ2-7; the match to TRBD1 covers 7 bases. The ends lost 5 bases at V and 4 bases at J; junction bases unmatched: 11. Germline CDR1 and CDR2: ENHRY and SYGVKD. The CDR3 has 15 amino acids. The CDR3 here is CAISLLSGQRYEQYF. In nucleotides, the CDR3 is TGTGCCATCAGTCTTCTATCGGGACAGAGGTACGAGCAGTACTTC.

This chain joins TRBV27 and TRBJ2-5; no firm D call. The CDR3 totals 13 residues. In germline, CDR1 is MNHEY, CDR2 SMNVEV (reference sequence). Trimming shortened V by 2 bases and J by 1 base, and 5 bases separated the two germline ends. For the CDR3, the DNA is TGTGCCAGCAGTTTAGGGATCCAAGAGACCCAGTACTTC. Protein: CASSLGIQETQYF.

This clone has more than one count but fewer than ten. The V and J genes are TRBV4-1 and TRBJ2-6; D unresolved. CDR1 is MGHRA, CDR2 YSYEKL, per germline. The CDR3 length is 15 residues. Trimming pared 0 bases from V and 3 bases from J, leaving 6 bases between. CDR3 amino acids: CASSQDPGGANVLTF. The DNA for the CDR3 is TGCGCCAGCAGCCAAGATCCCGGTGGGGCCAACGTCCTGACTTTC.

The chain joins TRBV6-6 to TRBJ1-1; D remains unclear. CDR3 length: 13 residues. Deletions cut 7 bases from V and 1 base from J, with 10 bases between. Germline CDR1 reads MNHNY; CDR2 reads SVGAGI (reference sequence). CDR3 in DNA: TGTGCCAGCACTTTGGACCCGAACACTGAAGCTTTCTTT. It translates to CASTLDPNTEAFF.